This TCR beta chain was sequenced during a study of blood T cell repertoires in COVID-19. The CDR3 covers 17 residues. With 0 bases clipped from V and 5 bases from J, the junction kept 7 bases outside the gene matches. Germline assignment: CDR1 SGHTA and CDR2 FQGNSA. Libraries were prepared by immunoSEQ multiplex PCR; TCRdb keeps only in-frame clonotypes and omits some of them. The sample yields 95,000 to 150,000 clones, around 86% seen once. This chain connects TRBV7-2 to TRBJ1-5; 10 nucleotides line up with TRBD1. Source material: peripheral blood. This sequence was found in a man aged 35 to 55 with acute or convalescent COVID-19. The DNA for the CDR3 is TGTGCCAGCAGCTTAGCCCGGACAGGGGGGAGCTATCAGCCCCAGCATTTT. Encoded protein: CASSLARTGGSYQPQHF.